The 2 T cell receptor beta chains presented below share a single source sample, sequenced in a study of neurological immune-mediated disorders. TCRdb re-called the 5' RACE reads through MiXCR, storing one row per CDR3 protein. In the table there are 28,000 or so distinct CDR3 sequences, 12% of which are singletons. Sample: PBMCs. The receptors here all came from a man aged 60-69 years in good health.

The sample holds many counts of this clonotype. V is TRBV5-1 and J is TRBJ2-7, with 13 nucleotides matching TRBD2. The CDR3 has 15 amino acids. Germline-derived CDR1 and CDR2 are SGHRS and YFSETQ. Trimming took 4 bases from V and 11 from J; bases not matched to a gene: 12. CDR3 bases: TGCGCCAGCAGCCCCTCACCCGGGACTAGCGGGACAGAGTACTTC. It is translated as CASSPSPGTSGTEYF.

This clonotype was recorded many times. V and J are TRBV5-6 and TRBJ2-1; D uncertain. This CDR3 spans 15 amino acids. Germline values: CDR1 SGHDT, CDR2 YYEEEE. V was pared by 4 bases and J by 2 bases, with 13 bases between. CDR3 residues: CASSPVGSPYNEQFF. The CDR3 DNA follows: TGTGCCAGCAGCCCCGTAGGGTCCCCCTACAATGAGCAGTTCTTC.